Listed below are T cell receptor beta chains from one sample, sequenced in a study of blood T cells in healthy people across ages. Each CDR3 protein is one row after TCRdb ran MiXCR on the 5' RACE reads. The sample consists of hundreds of thousands of distinct CDR3 sequences, 20% to 30% of them appearing once. Separately, the same data were catalogued under a study of T cells of mothers and their children.

Sequencing input: blood. Receptors originate from a boy aged 5-17 years in good health. Each CDR3 is given with its conserved first and last residue. Each record gives: D gene, J gene, V gene, clone size, CDR3 protein, CDR3 DNA. A D gene is named only where the DNA matches it firmly. Clone size is given for some rows only: seen once, a few or many times, or a class if the clone is expanded.

NA | TRBJ2-5 | TRBV7-6 | few | CASSLGRTTEWQETQYF | TGTGCCAGCAGCTTGGGACGGACTACGGAATGGCAAGAGACCCAGTACTTC
NA | TRBJ2-7 | TRBV2 | NA | CASSEVPGNRYEQYF | TGTGCCAGCAGTGAAGTCCCAGGTAATCGTTACGAGCAGTACTTC
NA | TRBJ2-2 | TRBV5-1 | NA | CASSFSWAGQWNTGELFF | TGCGCCAGCAGCTTCTCATGGGCGGGACAGTGGAACACCGGGGAGCTGTTTTTT
NA | TRBJ2-5 | TRBV6-5 | NA | CASRVRGGETQYF | TGTGCCAGCAGGGTCCGAGGTGGGGAGACCCAGTACTTC
TRBD1 | TRBJ2-1 | TRBV9 | few | CASSSGTGLSEQFF | TGTGCCAGCAGCTCCGGGACAGGGCTCAGTGAGCAGTTCTTC
NA | TRBJ1-1 | TRBV5-4 | NA | CASNAGGGNPEAFF | TGTGCCAGCAATGCGGGGGGTGGGAACCCTGAAGCTTTCTTT
NA | TRBJ2-1 | TRBV12-3/TRBV12-4 | NA | CASSSFAEGDEQFF | TGTGCCAGCAGTTCCTTCGCAGAAGGGGATGAGCAGTTCTTC
NA | TRBJ2-5 | TRBV24-1 | once | CATSDLQGETQYF | TGTGCCACCAGTGATTTGCAGGGTGAGACCCAGTACTTC
NA | TRBJ2-5 | TRBV7-9 | NA | CASSSPGGVGETQYF | TGTGCCAGCAGCTCCCCAGGAGGGGTCGGAGAGACCCAGTACTTC
TRBD2 | TRBJ2-3 | TRBV12-3/TRBV12-4 | NA | CASSPRTSGAMKQYF | TGTGCCAGCAGTCCCCGGACTAGCGGGGCCATGAAGCAGTATTTT
NA | TRBJ1-1 | TRBV29-1 | few | CSATGYTEAFF | TGCAGCGCAACAGGGTACACTGAAGCTTTCTTT
NA | TRBJ2-7 | TRBV6-5 | few | CASIDYRERSYEQYF | TGTGCCAGCATTGACTACAGGGAAAGGTCCTACGAGCAGTACTTC
NA | TRBJ1-4 | TRBV2 | NA | CASSSGTREKLFF | TGTGCCAGCAGTTCCGGGACCCGTGAAAAACTGTTTTTT
NA | TRBJ2-5 | TRBV19 | few | CASSMGQVEKETQYF | TGTGCCAGTAGTATGGGTCAGGTCGAAAAAGAGACCCAGTACTTC
NA | TRBJ1-3 | TRBV28 | NA | CASSAPGWGNTIYF | TGTGCCAGCAGTGCCCCGGGATGGGGAAACACCATATATTTT
TRBD1 | TRBJ2-3 | TRBV10-3 | NA | CAIRRTGFAQYF | TGTGCCATCAGAAGGACAGGATTTGCGCAGTATTTT
NA | TRBJ2-1 | TRBV12-3/TRBV12-4 | few | CASSDVSLSEQFF | TGTGCCAGCAGTGATGTTTCCTTAAGTGAGCAGTTCTTC
NA | TRBJ2-5 | TRBV5-1 | few | CASHRNQETQYF | TGCGCCAGCCACCGGAACCAAGAGACCCAGTACTTC
TRBD1 | TRBJ2-1 | TRBV11-2 | few | CASSRLLRDRDYNEQFF | TGTGCCAGCAGTCGGCTTTTACGGGACAGGGACTACAATGAGCAGTTCTTC
TRBD2 | TRBJ2-3 | TRBV9 | NA | CASSVKPGLAVDTQYF | TGTGCCAGCAGCGTAAAGCCGGGACTAGCGGTAGATACGCAGTATTTT
TRBD1 | TRBJ1-5 | TRBV6-2/TRBV6-3 | few | CASSGQAGQPQHF | TGTGCCAGCAGCGGACAGGCAGGTCAGCCCCAGCATTTT
TRBD2 | TRBJ2-3 | TRBV29-1 | few | CSVPAGALPSTDTQYF | TGCAGCGTTCCAGCGGGGGCCTTGCCTAGCACAGATACGCAGTATTTT
NA | TRBJ1-3 | TRBV7-9 | few | CASSSLSASGNTIYF | TGTGCCAGCAGCTCCCTCTCCGCCTCTGGAAACACCATATATTTT
NA | TRBJ1-4 | TRBV6-5 | few | CASSYGGGVNEKLFF | TGTGCCAGCAGTTACGGGGGGGGAGTTAATGAAAAACTGTTTTTT
NA | TRBJ1-4 | TRBV6-5 | NA | CASSYGASGVYNEKLFF | TGTGCCAGCAGTTACGGGGCCTCGGGTGTATATAATGAAAAACTGTTTTTT
NA | TRBJ1-1 | TRBV7-9 | few | CASSPGGAFEAFF | TGTGCCAGCAGCCCGGGGGGGGCATTCGAAGCTTTCTTT
TRBD1 | TRBJ2-3 | TRBV5-1 | NA | CASSLGQGATQYF | TGCGCCAGCAGCTTGGGGCAGGGGGCTACGCAGTATTTT
NA | TRBJ2-3 | TRBV28 | few | CASRFGDLGTDTQYF | TGTGCCAGCAGATTCGGGGACCTCGGCACAGATACGCAGTATTTT
NA | TRBJ2-7 | TRBV10-3 | NA | CAISGRGPYEQYF | TGTGCCATCAGCGGACGGGGCCCCTACGAGCAGTACTTC
NA | TRBJ2-7 | TRBV20-1 | few | CSARDQDRRYEQYF | TGCAGTGCTAGAGATCAGGACAGACGCTACGAGCAGTACTTC
NA | TRBJ2-2 | TRBV9 | NA | CASSVGGGTNTGELFF | TGTGCCAGCAGCGTAGGAGGGGGGACGAACACCGGGGAGCTGTTTTTT
NA | TRBJ2-7 | TRBV4-1 | NA | CASSQGGTAFSYEQYF | TGCGCCAGCAGCCAAGGGGGGACTGCTTTCTCCTACGAGCAGTACTTC
TRBD2 | TRBJ2-1 | TRBV7-2 | NA | CASSLARTSGVYNEQFF | TGTGCCAGCAGCTTAGCTCGGACTAGCGGGGTGTACAATGAGCAGTTCTTC
NA | TRBJ2-5 | TRBV28 | NA | CASINNGLRQETQYF | TGTGCCAGCATCAACAACGGACTTCGGCAAGAGACCCAGTACTTC
NA | TRBJ2-3 | TRBV20-1 | NA | CSARDSWDLSTDTQYF | TGCAGTGCTAGAGATTCATGGGACTTGAGCACAGATACGCAGTATTTT
TRBD2 | TRBJ2-5 | TRBV6-1 | few | CASSELAGAEQETQYF | TGTGCCAGCAGTGAATTAGCGGGGGCGGAACAAGAGACCCAGTACTTC
TRBD1 | TRBJ1-2 | TRBV29-1 | few | CSVEDRAQGVGYTF | TGCAGCGTTGAAGATCGCGCCCAGGGGGTTGGCTACACCTTC
TRBD2 | TRBJ2-5 | TRBV12-3/TRBV12-4 | NA | CASSTVGSGGAGQYF | TGTGCCAGCAGTACAGTGGGTAGCGGGGGGGCCGGCCAGTACTTC
NA | TRBJ2-5 | TRBV29-1 | many | CSVADSQETQYF | TGCAGCGTTGCCGACAGCCAAGAGACCCAGTACTTC
NA | TRBJ2-7 | TRBV5-1 | few | CASSSDTNYEQYF | TGCGCCAGCAGCTCGGACACCAACTACGAGCAGTACTTC
NA | TRBJ1-1 | TRBV4-1 | NA | CASSQDFLRLVEAFF | TGCGCCAGCAGCCAAGATTTCCTTCGGCTGGTCGAAGCTTTCTTT